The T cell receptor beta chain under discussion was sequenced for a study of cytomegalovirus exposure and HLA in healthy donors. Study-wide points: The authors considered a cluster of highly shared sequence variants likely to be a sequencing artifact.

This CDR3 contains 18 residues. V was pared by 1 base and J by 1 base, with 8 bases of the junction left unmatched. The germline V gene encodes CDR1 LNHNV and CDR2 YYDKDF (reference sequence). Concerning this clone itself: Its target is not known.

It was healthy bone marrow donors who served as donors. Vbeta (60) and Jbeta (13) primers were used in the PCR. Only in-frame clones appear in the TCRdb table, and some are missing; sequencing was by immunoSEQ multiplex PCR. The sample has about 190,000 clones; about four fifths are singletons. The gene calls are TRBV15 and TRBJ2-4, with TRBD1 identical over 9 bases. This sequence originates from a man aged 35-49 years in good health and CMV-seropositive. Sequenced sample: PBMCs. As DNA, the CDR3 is TGTGCCACCAGCAGAGCACATTCGACAGGGGGGGCCAAAAACATTCAGTACTTC. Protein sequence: CATSRAHSTGGAKNIQYF. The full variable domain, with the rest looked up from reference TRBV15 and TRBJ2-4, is DAMVIQNPRYQVTQFGKPVTLSCSQTLNHNVMYWYQQKSSQAPKLLFHYYDKDFNNEADTPDNFQSRRPNTSFCFLDIRSPGLGDTAMYLCATSRAHSTGGAKNIQYFGAGTRLSVL.